The T cell receptor beta chain under discussion was sequenced for a study of early T cells in non-severe SARS-CoV-2 infection. Overall study context: Bulk RNA isolated from unsorted whole blood underwent sequencing; chains were not paired. Broader study findings: Matching against VDJdb likely underestimated virus-specific expansions, favoring anti-spike CD8.

This clonotype was detected ten times or more. Its antigen is not known. Germline assignment: CDR1 SGHVS and CDR2 FNYEAQ. Deletions cut 5 bases from V and 1 base from J, with 10 bases between. This CDR3 spans 14 amino acids. Molecules of cDNA were individually given unique molecular identifiers that were attached to them. A single record per CDR3 protein comes from TCRdb applying MiXCR to the 5' RACE reads. Of over 45,000 distinct CDR3 sequences listed, 6.6% are singletons. The chain recombines TRBV7-6 with TRBJ2-3; no firm D call. Sequencing was performed on whole blood, taken at baseline. This receptor was obtained from an adult who was a healthcare worker with PCR-confirmed SARS-CoV-2 infection or an uninfected control (not recorded which). CDR3 in amino acids: CASSIGQGTDTQYF. The DNA of the CDR3 is TGTGCCAGCAGCATCGGGCAGGGCACAGATACGCAGTATTTT.